The present T cell receptor (beta chain) was sequenced within a study of shared T cell receptors in the human thymus. Repertoires were generated with immunoSEQ multiplex PCR, while TCRdb's copy carries only in-frame clones and drops some. The table has more than 550,000 clones, 70% to 90% seen once. CDR1 is MNHEY and CDR2 is SMNVEV in the germline V gene (reference sequence). The CDR3 extends over 19 amino acids. V trimming: 1 base; J trimming: 7 bases; junction bases outside the gene matches: 13. These data were also filed under a second study, of human thymus T cells. This second study notes: During corrective heart surgery, resections were taken, and the thymus tissue came from them. V and J genes seemed to be used with bias in thymic and blood repertoires. A high degree of thymic repertoire overlap among unrelated individuals was reported in related research.

The specimen sequenced was thymocytes. This receptor was obtained from a girl less than two years old with a congenital heart defect. The chain combines TRBV27 with TRBJ1-6; 10 nucleotides line up with TRBD1. This chain's CDR3 is CASSLWTVPRDRGNSPLHF. In nucleotides, the CDR3 is TGTGCCAGCAGTTTATGGACAGTTCCCCGGGACAGGGGAAATTCACCCCTCCACTTT.